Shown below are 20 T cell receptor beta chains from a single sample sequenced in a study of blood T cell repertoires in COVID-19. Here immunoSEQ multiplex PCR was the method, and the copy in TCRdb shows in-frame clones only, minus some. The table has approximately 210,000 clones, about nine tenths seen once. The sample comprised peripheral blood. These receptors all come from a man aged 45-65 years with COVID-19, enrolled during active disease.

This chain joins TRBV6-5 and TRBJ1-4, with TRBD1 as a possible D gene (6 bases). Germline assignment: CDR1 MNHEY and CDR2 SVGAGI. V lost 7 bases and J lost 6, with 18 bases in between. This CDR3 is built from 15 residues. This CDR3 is CASIYSGQYDEKLFF. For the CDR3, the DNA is TGTGCCAGCATCTACTCGGGACAATATGATGAAAAACTGTTTTTT.

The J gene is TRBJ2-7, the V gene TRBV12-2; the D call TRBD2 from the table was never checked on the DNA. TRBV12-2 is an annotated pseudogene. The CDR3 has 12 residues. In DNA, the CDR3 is TGTGCAAGTCGCTTCGAGGGATGGGAGCAGTACTTC. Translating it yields CASRFEGWEQYF.

The CDR3 region has the DNA TGTGCCAGCAGCAGGGACAGGGGGCTAGCTTTCTTT. Translation: CASSRDRGLAFF. This chain uses TRBV12-3 or TRBV12-4 with TRBJ1-1, with 12 bases fitting TRBD1. This CDR3 is built from 12 residues. With V trimmed by 6 bases and J by 10 bases, 3 bases remained unmatched.

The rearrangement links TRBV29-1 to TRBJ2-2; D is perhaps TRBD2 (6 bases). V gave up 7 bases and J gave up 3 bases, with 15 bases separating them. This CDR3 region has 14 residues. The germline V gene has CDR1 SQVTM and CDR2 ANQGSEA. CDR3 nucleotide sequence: TGCAGCGCTAAAGGAGGGGTAGACACCGGGGAGCTGTTTTTT. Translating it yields CSAKGGVDTGELFF.

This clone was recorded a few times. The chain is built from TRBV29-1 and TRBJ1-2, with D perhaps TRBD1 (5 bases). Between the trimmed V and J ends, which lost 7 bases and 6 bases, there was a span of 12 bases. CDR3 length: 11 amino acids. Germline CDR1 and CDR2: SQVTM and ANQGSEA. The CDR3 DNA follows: TGCAGCGACTTAAAAGGGGATGGCTACACCTTC. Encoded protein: CSDLKGDGYTF.

As DNA, the CDR3 is TGCGCCAGCAGCTTAGGGGGGGGACCTCCGCAGTATTTT. Translated: CASSLGGGPPQYF. The genes are TRBV5-1 and TRBJ2-3, with D tentatively TRBD2 (7 bases). This CDR3 is 13 amino acids long. V dropped 2 bases and J dropped 10 bases, with 14 bases sitting between them. Germline values: CDR1 SGHRS, CDR2 YFSETQ.

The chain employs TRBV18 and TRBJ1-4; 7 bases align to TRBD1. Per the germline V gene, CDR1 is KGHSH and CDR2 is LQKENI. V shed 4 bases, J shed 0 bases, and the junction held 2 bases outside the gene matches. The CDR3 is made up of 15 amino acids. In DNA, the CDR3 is TGTGCCAGCTCACTCGGACAGGCAACTAATGAAAAACTGTTTTTT. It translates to CASSLGQATNEKLFF.

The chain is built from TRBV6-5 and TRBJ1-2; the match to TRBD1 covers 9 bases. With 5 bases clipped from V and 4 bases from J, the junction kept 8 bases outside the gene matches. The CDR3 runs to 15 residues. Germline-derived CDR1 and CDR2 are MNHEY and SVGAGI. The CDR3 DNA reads TGTGCCAGCAGTATACAGGGGGCCAACTCCTATGGCTACACCTTC. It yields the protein CASSIQGANSYGYTF.

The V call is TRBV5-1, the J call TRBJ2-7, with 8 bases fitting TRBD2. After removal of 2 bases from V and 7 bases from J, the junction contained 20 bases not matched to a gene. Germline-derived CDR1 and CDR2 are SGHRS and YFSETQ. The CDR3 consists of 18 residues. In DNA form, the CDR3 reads TGCGCCAGCAGCTTCGCAGGACTCGCGGGAGCGACGGGGGGGGAGCAGTACTTC. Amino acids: CASSFAGLAGATGGEQYF.

CDR3 sequence: CASSLGQTVYEQYF. DNA of the CDR3: TGTGCCAGCAGCTTAGGACAGACCGTCTACGAGCAGTACTTC. V and J are TRBV7-9 and TRBJ2-7; possibly TRBD1 for D (5 bases). The CDR3 extends over 14 amino acids. V lost 1 base, J lost 3 bases, and 10 bases lay in between. Germline CDR1 reads SEHNR; CDR2 reads FQNEAQ (reference sequence).

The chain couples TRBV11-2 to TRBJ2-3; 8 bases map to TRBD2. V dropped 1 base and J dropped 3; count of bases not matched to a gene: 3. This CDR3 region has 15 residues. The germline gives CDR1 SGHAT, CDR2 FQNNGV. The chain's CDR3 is CASSLAGGLTDTQYF. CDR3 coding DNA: TGTGCCAGCAGCTTAGCGGGGGGGCTGACAGATACGCAGTATTTT.

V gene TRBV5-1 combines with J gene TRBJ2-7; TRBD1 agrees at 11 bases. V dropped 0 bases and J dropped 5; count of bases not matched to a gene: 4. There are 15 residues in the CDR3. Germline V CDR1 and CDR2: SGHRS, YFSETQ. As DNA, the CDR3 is TGCGCCAGCAGCTTGGAGGGACAGGGGGTGGACGAGCAGTACTTC. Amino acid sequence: CASSLEGQGVDEQYF.

The CDR3 reads CSASGPTTEVPYEQYF. Here the CDR3 DNA reads TGCAGTGCTAGTGGGCCGACGACAGAAGTTCCCTACGAGCAGTACTTC. This sequence joins TRBV20-1 and TRBJ2-7, with D possibly TRBD1 on 5 matching bases. Germline V gives CDR1 DFQATT, CDR2 SNEGSKA (reference sequence). The germline V and J ends were trimmed by 3 bases and 2 bases, with 20 bases remaining between them. This CDR3 has 16 residues.

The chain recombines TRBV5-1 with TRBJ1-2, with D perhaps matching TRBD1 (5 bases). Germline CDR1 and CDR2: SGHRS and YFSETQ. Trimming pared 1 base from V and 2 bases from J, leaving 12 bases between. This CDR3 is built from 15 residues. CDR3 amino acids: CASSLNQGSNYGYTF. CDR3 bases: TGCGCCAGCAGCTTGAATCAGGGATCCAACTATGGCTACACCTTC.

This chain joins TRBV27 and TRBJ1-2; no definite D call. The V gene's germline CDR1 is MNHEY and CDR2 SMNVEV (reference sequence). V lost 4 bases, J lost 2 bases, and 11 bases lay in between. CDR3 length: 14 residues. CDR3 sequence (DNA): TGTGCCAGCAGTTCCGTCCCCGGGAACTATGGCTACACCTTC. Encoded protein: CASSSVPGNYGYTF.

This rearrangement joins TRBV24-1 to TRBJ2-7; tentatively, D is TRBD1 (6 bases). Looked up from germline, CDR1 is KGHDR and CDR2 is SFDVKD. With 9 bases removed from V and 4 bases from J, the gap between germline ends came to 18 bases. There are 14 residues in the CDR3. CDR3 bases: TGTGCCACCGAGCACGGACAGCCCCATTACGAGCAGTACTTC. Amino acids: CATEHGQPHYEQYF.

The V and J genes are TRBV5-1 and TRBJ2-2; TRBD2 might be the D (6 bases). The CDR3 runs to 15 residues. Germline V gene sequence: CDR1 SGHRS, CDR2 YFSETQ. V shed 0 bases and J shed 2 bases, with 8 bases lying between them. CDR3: CASSLAEGNTGELFF. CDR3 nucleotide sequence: TGCGCCAGCAGCTTGGCGGAGGGAAACACCGGGGAGCTGTTTTTT. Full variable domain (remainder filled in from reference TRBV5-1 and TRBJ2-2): KAGVTQTPRYLIKTRGQQVTLSCSPISGHRSVSWYQQTPGQGLQFLFEYFSETQRNKGNFPGRFSGRQFSNSRSEMNVSTLELGDSALYLCASSLAEGNTGELFFGEGSRLTVL.

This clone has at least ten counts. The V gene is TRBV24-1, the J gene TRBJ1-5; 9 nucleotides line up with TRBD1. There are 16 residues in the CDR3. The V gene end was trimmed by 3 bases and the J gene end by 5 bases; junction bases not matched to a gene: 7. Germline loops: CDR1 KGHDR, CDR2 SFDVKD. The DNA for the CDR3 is TGTGCCACCAGTGATCCCCGACAGGGGGACCATCAGCCCCAGCATTTT. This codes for CATSDPRQGDHQPQHF.

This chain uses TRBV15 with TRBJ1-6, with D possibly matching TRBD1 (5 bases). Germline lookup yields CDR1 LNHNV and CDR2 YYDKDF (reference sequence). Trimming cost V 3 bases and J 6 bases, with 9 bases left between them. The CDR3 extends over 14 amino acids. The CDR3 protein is CATSSRVVNSPLHF. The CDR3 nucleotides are TGTGCCACCAGCAGCAGGGTAGTTAATTCACCCCTCCACTTT.

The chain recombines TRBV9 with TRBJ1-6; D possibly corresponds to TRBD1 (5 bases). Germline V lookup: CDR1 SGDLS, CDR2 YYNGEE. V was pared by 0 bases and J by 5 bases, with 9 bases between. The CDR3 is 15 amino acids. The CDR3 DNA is TGTGCCAGCAGCGTAGGGGGGGGGAATAATTCACCCCTCCACTTT. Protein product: CASSVGGGNNSPLHF.